A selection of T cell receptor beta chains follows, all from one sample in a study of Ad26.COV2.S vaccination and SARS-CoV-2 variants. Using immunoSEQ multiplex PCR, the repertoire was profiled, and TCRdb retains in-frame clones only, with some absent. The sample has some 350,000 clones; around 84% are singletons. The sample here was peripheral blood, taken in a trial of Ad26.COV2.S vaccine versus placebo. The receptors stem from a person between 18 and 65 years old who received the Ad26.COV2.S COVID-19 vaccine or a placebo. Both conserved end residues are part of each CDR3. The D gene is left open where the match is weak. Expanded clones are given a class, and other clones once, few, many or no size at all.

- | TRBJ1-1 | many | TRBV6-2/TRBV6-3 | CASSYDLNTEAFF | TGTGCCAGCAGTTACGATCTGAACACTGAAGCTTTCTTT
TRBD1 | TRBJ2-7 | - | TRBV4-3 | CASSQAGTGPTPEQYF | TGCGCCAGCAGCCAAGCGGGGACAGGACCAACCCCCGAGCAGTACTTC
- | TRBJ2-7 | - | TRBV5-1 | CASSLGPTSYEQYF | TGCGCCAGCAGCTTGGGCCCTACATCCTACGAGCAGTACTTC
- | TRBJ2-7 | few | TRBV6-6 | CASSPTETYEQYF | TGTGCCAGCAGTCCGACTGAGACCTACGAGCAGTACTTC
- | TRBJ2-2 | - | TRBV11-2 | CASSLGWQGGTGELFF | TGTGCCAGCAGCTTAGGTTGGCAGGGGGGCACCGGGGAGCTGTTTTTT
- | TRBJ1-2 | - | TRBV7-2 | CASSPGTQANYGYTF | TGTGCCAGCAGCCCCGGGACACAAGCTAACTATGGCTACACCTTC
- | TRBJ2-3 | few | TRBV7-9 | CASSLRSTQMGTDTQYF | TGTGCCAGCAGCTTAAGGTCGACCCAAATGGGCACAGATACGCAGTATTTT
- | TRBJ1-5 | - | TRBV10-2 | CASSDQGGQPQHF | TGCGCCAGCAGTGATCAGGGCGGTCAGCCCCAGCATTTT
- | TRBJ2-5 | - | TRBV6-1 | CASSEGGKGETQYF | TGTGCCAGCAGTGAAGGCGGGAAAGGGGAGACCCAGTACTTC
TRBD2 | TRBJ2-1 | - | TRBV5-1 | CASSVAGVSHEQFF | TGCGCCAGCAGCGTAGCGGGAGTGTCCCATGAGCAGTTCTTC
- | TRBJ2-7 | - | TRBV4-3 | CASSPSGAVNSYEQYF | TGCGCCAGCAGCCCCTCAGGAGCGGTTAACTCCTACGAGCAGTACTTC
- | TRBJ2-3 | few | TRBV5-1 | CASSSSGTSTDTQYF | TGCGCCAGCAGCTCAAGCGGTACTAGCACAGATACGCAGTATTTT
- | TRBJ2-5 | once | TRBV19 | CASSAETQYF | TGTGCCAGTAGTGCGGAGACCCAGTACTTC
- | TRBJ2-3 | - | TRBV10-2 | CASSELRLEGYTDTQYF | TGCGCCAGCAGTGAATTAAGACTAGAGGGTTACACAGATACGCAGTATTTT
- | TRBJ1-1 | - | TRBV9 | CASSARGGRTEAFF | TGTGCCAGCAGCGCGAGAGGGGGTCGTACTGAAGCTTTCTTT